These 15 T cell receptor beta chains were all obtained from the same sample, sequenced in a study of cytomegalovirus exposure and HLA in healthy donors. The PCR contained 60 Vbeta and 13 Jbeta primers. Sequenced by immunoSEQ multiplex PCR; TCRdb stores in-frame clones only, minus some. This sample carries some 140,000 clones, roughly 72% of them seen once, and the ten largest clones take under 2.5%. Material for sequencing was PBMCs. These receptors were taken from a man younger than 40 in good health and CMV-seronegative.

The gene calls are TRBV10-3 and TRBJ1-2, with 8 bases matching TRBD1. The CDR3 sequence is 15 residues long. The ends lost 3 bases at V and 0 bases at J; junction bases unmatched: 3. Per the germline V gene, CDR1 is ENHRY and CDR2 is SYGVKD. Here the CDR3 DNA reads TGTGCCATCAGTGATATGACAGGGGCTAACTATGGCTACACCTTC. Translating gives CAISDMTGANYGYTF.

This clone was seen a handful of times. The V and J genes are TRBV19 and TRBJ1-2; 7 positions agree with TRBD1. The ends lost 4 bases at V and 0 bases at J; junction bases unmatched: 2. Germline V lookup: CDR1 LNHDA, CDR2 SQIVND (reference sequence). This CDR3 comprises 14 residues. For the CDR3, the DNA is TGTGCCAGTAGTACAGGGGGAGCTAACTATGGCTACACCTTC. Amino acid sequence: CASSTGGANYGYTF.

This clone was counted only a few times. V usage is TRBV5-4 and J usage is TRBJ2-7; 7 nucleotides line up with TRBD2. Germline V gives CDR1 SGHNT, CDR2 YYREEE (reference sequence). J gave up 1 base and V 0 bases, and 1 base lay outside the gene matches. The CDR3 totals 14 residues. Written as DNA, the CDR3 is TGTGCCAGCAGCTTGGTAGCGGGTTCCTACGAGCAGTACTTC. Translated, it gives CASSLVAGSYEQYF.

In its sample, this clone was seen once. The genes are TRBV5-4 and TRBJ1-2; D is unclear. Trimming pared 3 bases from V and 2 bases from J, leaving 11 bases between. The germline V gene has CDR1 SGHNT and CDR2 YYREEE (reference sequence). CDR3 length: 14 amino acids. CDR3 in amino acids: CASSWKGGNYGYTF. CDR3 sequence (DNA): TGTGCCAGCAGCTGGAAGGGCGGGAACTATGGCTACACCTTC.

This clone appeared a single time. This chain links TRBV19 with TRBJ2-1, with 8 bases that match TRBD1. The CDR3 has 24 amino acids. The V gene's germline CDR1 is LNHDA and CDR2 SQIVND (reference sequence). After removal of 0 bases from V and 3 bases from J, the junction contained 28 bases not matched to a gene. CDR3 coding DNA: TGTGCCAGTAGTATAGAGCTGGACAGGGTGGGGCGGGTTAGCTCGTTCGGTTACTACAATGAGCAGTTCTTC. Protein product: CASSIELDRVGRVSSFGYYNEQFF.

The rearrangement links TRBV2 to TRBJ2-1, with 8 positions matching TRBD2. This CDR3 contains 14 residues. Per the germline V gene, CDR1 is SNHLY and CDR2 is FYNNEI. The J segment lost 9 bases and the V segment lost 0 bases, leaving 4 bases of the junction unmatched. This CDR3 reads CASSEAQRGTEQFF. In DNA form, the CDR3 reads TGTGCCAGCAGTGAAGCCCAGCGGGGGACTGAGCAGTTCTTC. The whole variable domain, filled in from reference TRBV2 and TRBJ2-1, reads EPEVTQTPSHQVTQMGQEVILRCVPISNHLYFYWYRQILGQKVEFLVSFYNNEISEKSEIFDDQFSVERPDGSNFTLKIRSTKLEDSAMYFCASSEAQRGTEQFFGPGTRLTVL.

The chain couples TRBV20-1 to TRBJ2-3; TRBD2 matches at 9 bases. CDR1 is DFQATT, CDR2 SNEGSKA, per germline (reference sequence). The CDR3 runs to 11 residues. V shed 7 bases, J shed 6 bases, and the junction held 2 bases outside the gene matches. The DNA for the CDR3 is TGCAGTGAAGGGACTAGCGATACGCAGTATTTT. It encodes CSEGTSDTQYF.

The DNA for the CDR3 is TGTGCCAGCGACGAGACAGCTAACTATGGCTACACCTTC. This sequence encodes CASDETANYGYTF. The V and J genes are TRBV2 and TRBJ1-2; D is perhaps TRBD1 (5 bases). CDR3 length equals 13 residues. The germline V gene encodes CDR1 SNHLY and CDR2 FYNNEI. V was shortened by 8 bases and J by 0 bases, with 10 bases between the two germline ends.

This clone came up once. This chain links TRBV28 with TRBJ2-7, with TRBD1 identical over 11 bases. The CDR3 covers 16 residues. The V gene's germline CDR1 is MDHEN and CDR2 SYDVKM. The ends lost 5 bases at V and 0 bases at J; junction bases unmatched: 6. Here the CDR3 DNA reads TGTGCCAGCAGTGAAGCTGGGACAGGGGGCTCCTACGAGCAGTACTTC. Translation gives CASSEAGTGGSYEQYF. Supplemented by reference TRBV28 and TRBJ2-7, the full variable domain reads DVKVTQSSRYLVKRTGEKVFLECVQDMDHENMFWYRQDPGLGLRLIYFSYDVKMKEKGDIPEGYSVSREKKERFSLILESASTNQTSMYLCASSEAGTGGSYEQYFGPGTRLTVT.

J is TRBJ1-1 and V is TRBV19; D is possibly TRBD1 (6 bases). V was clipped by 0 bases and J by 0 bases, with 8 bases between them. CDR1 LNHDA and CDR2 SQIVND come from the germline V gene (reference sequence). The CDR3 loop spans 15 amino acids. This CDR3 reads CASSIEGQMNTEAFF. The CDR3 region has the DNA TGTGCCAGTAGTATAGAAGGACAGATGAACACTGAAGCTTTCTTT.

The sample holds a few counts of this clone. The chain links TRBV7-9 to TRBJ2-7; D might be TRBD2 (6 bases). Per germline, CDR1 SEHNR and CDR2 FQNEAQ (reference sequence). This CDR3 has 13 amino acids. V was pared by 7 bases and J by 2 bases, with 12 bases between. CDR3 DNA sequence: TGTGCCAGCACCGCAGGGAGGACCTACGAGCAGTACTTC. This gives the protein CASTAGRTYEQYF.

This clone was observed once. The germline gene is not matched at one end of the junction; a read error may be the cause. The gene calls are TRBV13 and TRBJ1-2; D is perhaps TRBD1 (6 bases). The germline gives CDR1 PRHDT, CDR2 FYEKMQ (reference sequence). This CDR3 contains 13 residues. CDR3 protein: CASSPAGGEGYPF. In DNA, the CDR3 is TGTGCCAGCAGCCCGGCGGGGGGCGAGGGCTACCCCTTC.

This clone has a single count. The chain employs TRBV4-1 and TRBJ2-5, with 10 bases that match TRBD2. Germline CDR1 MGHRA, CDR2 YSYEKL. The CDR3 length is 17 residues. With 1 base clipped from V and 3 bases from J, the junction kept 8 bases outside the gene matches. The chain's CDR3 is CASSQVASGGEEETQYF. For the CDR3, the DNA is TGCGCCAGCAGCCAAGTGGCTAGCGGGGGCGAGGAAGAGACCCAGTACTTC.

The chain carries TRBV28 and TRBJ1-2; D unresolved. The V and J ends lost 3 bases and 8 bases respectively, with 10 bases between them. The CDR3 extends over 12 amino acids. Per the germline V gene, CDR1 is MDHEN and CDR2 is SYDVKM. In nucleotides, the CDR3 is TGTGCCAGCAGTTTCCGGGTCCTCGGCTACACCTTC. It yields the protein CASSFRVLGYTF.

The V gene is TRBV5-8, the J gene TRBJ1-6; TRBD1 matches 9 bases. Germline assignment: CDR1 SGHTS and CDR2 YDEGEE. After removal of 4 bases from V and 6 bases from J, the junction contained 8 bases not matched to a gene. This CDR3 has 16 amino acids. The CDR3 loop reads CASSPRTGVRNSPLHF. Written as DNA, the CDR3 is TGTGCCAGCAGCCCACGGACAGGGGTGCGTAATTCACCCCTCCACTTT.